There are a few counts of the clone carrying this TCR beta chain. Its antigen is not identified. The data were taken from a study of beta chain features in type 1 diabetes. Study-wide findings and caveats: Among all four CD4+ subsets, Type 1 diabetes patients had TCRB CDR3s that were moderately but significantly shorter.

This CDR3 has 15 residues. Germline CDR1 SQVTM, CDR2 ANQGSEA. Trimming stripped 2 bases from V and 2 bases from J, with 15 bases between. Isolation of CD4+ naive, central memory, regulatory and stem cell-like memory cells was achieved by sorting via CD45RO/CCR7/CD25/CD127/CD95/CD27. Isolated RNA was reverse transcribed in full, so expressed TCRB transcripts were sequenced. Repertoires were generated with immunoSEQ multiplex PCR, while TCRdb's copy carries only in-frame clones and drops some. In the table there are about 240,000 clones, approximately 15% of which are singletons. The sample taken for sequencing was naive CD4+ T cells from blood. The TCR sequence derives from a man aged 25 to 45 with type 1 diabetes. The chain links TRBV29-1 to TRBJ1-2; no reliable D call. The chain's CDR3 is CSVERRAGRNYGYTF. The CDR3 bases are TGCAGCGTTGAAAGGCGAGCAGGCCGAAACTATGGCTACACCTTC.